The present T cell receptor beta chain was sequenced within a study of blood T cell repertoires in COVID-19. There are a few counts of this clone. Clones were read by immunoSEQ multiplex PCR, and TCRdb kept only the in-frame ones, dropping some. The sample holds about 150,000 clones, around 86% seen once. The germline V gene encodes CDR1 MNHEY and CDR2 SVGAGI. Trimming removed 7 bases from V and 3 bases from J, with 12 bases in between. The CDR3 extends over 14 amino acids. The sample was peripheral blood. The TCR sequence derives from a woman aged 60-70 years with active or convalescent COVID-19. V usage is TRBV6-5 and J usage is TRBJ2-2; TRBD1 is a possible D gene (6 bases). CDR3 loop: CASILDRHTGELFF. CDR3 coding DNA: TGTGCCAGCATCCTCGACAGGCACACCGGGGAGCTGTTTTTT.